The sample holds many counts of the clone carrying this T cell receptor (beta chain). This sample is part of a study of T cells after yellow fever vaccination. Across the whole study: Low-cell-number fractions underwent preparation using SMART-Seq v4 Ultra Low Input.

The CDR3 has 16 amino acids. Trimming left V 0 bases short and J 6 bases short, with 17 bases between. Germline V gene lookup returns CDR1 SGHDN and CDR2 FVKESK. Using its own MiXCR run on the 5' RACE reads, TCRdb lists one record per CDR3 protein. The sample has some 130,000 distinct CDR3 sequences, 6.6% seen once. The genes are TRBV14 and TRBJ2-5, with D possibly matching TRBD1 (7 bases). The sample here was CD4+ T cells sorted from PBMCs, taken 10 days after the yellow fever booster vaccination. The source of this sequence is a man aged 25 to 45 who received the YFV17D yellow fever vaccine. CDR3 protein: CASSQDGGGGGKTQYF. DNA for the CDR3: TGTGCCAGCAGCCAAGATGGTGGAGGGGGCGGAAAGACCCAGTACTTC.